The subject of this entry is one TCR beta chain. This clonotype was observed a few times. The target of this receptor is not known. No much larger clone is present one base from it, and per-base qualities are unavailable. For repertoire sequencing, TCR beta CDR3 regions were amplified from RNA transcripts. The first round of RT-PCR was done with HTBI primers and the Qiagen OneStep RT-PCR kit, and was followed by a second round of multiplex PCR, then size selection and purification. The libraries underwent paired-end sequencing with 100 bp reads on an Illumina HiSeq2000. Processing in the source paper ran as follows. Reads were processed with SOAPnuke, discarding reads with adapters, uncalled bases, mean Phred below 15, or no exact constant-primer or identifier match. COPE v1.2.5 was used to merge high-quality paired reads. Clonotypes were defined as unique nucleotide sequences and were aligned to IMGT TRB V, D and J references using MiTCR v1.1. The analysis was limited to V-J combinations with a frequency above 0.0001, which together covered 99.2% of repertoires. For each V-J combination, a TCR clonal expansion and chaos score was defined as the ratio of F50 clonal expansion to chaos observed in the TCRdist matrix. Welch's t-statistics and random forest were used to reduce the features to about a dozen V-J combinations, which were then used as input to a naive Bayes classifier. The Morisita-Horn index was used to measure how similar the thyroid and blood repertoires were. In TCRdb, the public reads were trimmed at Q25 with fastp and aligned with MiXCR, with productive beta chains retained. Under each unique CDR3 protein, matching rows form one entry showing the most common genes and DNA. The V and J calls come from TCRdb's annotation, not from the publication. The sample table records about 420,000 distinct CDR3 sequences; 20% to 25% of these occur just once. The top ten clones comprise around 3.1% of the sample.

Hyperthyroidism was defined as stable when no progression to ophthalmopathy occurred within 18 months of follow-up. Hyperthyroidism patients were newly diagnosed, with disease duration under 2 months, and aged 18 to 65 years. Anyone with other autoimmune diseases, uncontrolled infections, pregnancy or lactation was excluded from the study. Clinical symptoms, serum thyroxine, TRAb, thyroid ultrasound and orbital computed tomography were used for diagnosis. Ficoll-Paque density gradient centrifugation was used to isolate PBMCs from under 11 ml of fresh peripheral blood. Trizol reagent was used to extract the total RNA, and its quality was then checked on an Agilent 2100 Bioanalyzer. These data are taken from a study of Graves' ophthalmopathy and Graves' hyperthyroidism (dated by TCRdb to 2017 to 2018). For the study in its entirety: Peripheral blood was collected before any treatment was given, at the time of initial diagnosis. The study used TCR beta repertoire signatures to distinguish Graves' ophthalmopathy from Graves' hyperthyroidism and to predict progression to ophthalmopathy. In total, 135 blood samples were TCR-sequenced: some 43 ophthalmopathy, under 80 hyperthyroidism and 17 hyperthyroidism-to-ophthalmopathy patients. To explore V-J signatures that separate ophthalmopathy from hyperthyroidism, a discovery set of approximately 100 patients was enrolled, consisting of 40 to 45 with ophthalmopathy and some 56 with stable hyperthyroidism. For independent validation, a separate cohort was made up of 18 to 20 hyperthyroidism patients plus 17 patients who later progressed from hyperthyroidism to ophthalmopathy. T-cell repertoires of thyroid tissue and blood were compared in over 5 hyperthyroidism patients. Once sampling was done, hyperthyroidism patients were given methimazole at a starting dose of 30 mg daily, while ophthalmopathy patients were given high-dose intravenous methylprednisolone. The roughly 94 discovery patients were randomly split 7:3 into training and test sets.

General conclusions and limits of the study: In cross-validation, the 13-signature model distinguished ophthalmopathy from stable hyperthyroidism with nearly 90% sensitivity and roughly 81% specificity, and in the test set the corresponding values were approximately 80% and 68%. In validation, the model predicted ophthalmopathy progression with about 64% sensitivity and around 72% specificity; roughly 12 predicted patients were CT-confirmed with GO in a median of approximately 6.2 months. Most expanded thyroid clonotypes with a frequency above 0.001 also appeared in blood, which suggests that blood repertoires may reflect the immune response in the thyroid. No statistical method was used to set the sample size in advance, and the investigators knew which group each participant was assigned to.

Input material: peripheral blood. This TCR was recovered from a woman younger than 35 with stable Graves' hyperthyroidism. Donor details come from another sample of the same person, matched by shared clones.

Here the CDR3 is given as CASRGAGEDTGELFF. Here is the DNA: TGTGCCAGTAGAGGGGCGGGAGAAGACACCGGGGAGCTGTTTTTT. Recombination joined TRBV19 with TRBJ2-2, with 7 bases aligning to TRBD2. Trimming accounts for 6 bases at V and 3 bases at J, while the number of junction bases matched to no gene is 7. CDR1 and CDR2 (LNHDA, SQIVND) derive from the germline V gene (reference sequence). Counted from cysteine to phenylalanine, this CDR3 has 15 amino acids. Just the 45-base CDR3 DNA is kept, in frame starting at base 1.